This record looks at one T cell receptor beta chain sequence and its context. This receptor's antigen is unknown. No qualities accompany the bases; no much larger clone lies one base away. Between the V and J ends, shortened by 4 bases and 5 bases respectively, the junction contains 12 bases. The germline V gene encodes CDR1 SGHDT and CDR2 YYEEEE. Reading from cysteine to phenylalanine, the CDR3 counts 14 amino acids. Only the CDR3 portion is preserved as DNA: 42 bases, with reading frame beginning at the first base. To prepare the library, 5' RACE was applied. The listed sequencing device is Illumina HiSeq 2000. A universal primer binding site was added through template switching, and the final cDNA carried a unique molecular identifier so that TCR cDNA molecules could be counted accurately. Specific primers in the conserved constant-segment region were used to synthesize first-strand cDNA for the TCR alpha and beta chains. To control for contamination, every cDNA library carried two barcodes: a SMART-Mk sample barcode plus Illumina barcodes. TruSeq adapter sequences, together with Illumina sample barcodes, were added in two successive PCR steps. TCR alpha and beta cDNA libraries were sequenced on the Illumina HiSeq platform with custom primers. The authors' pipeline ran thus. MiGEC was used to process raw reads and extract unique molecular identifiers, and MiXCR was used to find CDR3 positions. For each individual, recombination models were inferred using an EM algorithm with the repgenHMM and IGoR tools. The tcR package in R was used for shared clonotype analysis, with sharing normalized by the product of cloneset sizes. To study raw recombination free of thymic and clonal selection effects, out-of-frame nonproductive sequences were analyzed. TCRdb applied fastp at Q25 and MiXCR to the public reads, then kept only in-frame beta chains. Entries are consolidated by CDR3 protein sequence, retaining the most common genes and DNA. Clone size and V and J calls follow TCRdb, not the original study. Counted in this sample were 550,000 to 700,000 distinct CDR3 sequences; 21% of them appeared once. More than 4% of the sample lies in the top ten.

Only healthy Caucasian donors were included. The twin cohort comprised three pairs of female monozygotic twins, all aged roughly 18 to 30 years. Peripheral blood mononuclear cells were the source from which RNA for the TCR libraries was isolated. This sample stems from a study of identical twins (dated by TCRdb to about 2016). Study-wide context: To test whether fetal clonotypes persist, this study deep-sequenced TCR alpha and beta repertoires from monozygotic twins, from unrelated adults of various ages, and from cord blood. To rule out contamination, replicate twin experiments were performed at different times with different library preparation protocols.

General study outcomes and caveats: Out-of-frame TCR alpha sharing in monozygotic twins was systematically underestimated by recombination models, whereas sharing between unrelated individuals was in agreement with the recombination models. Invariant T cells such as MAIT and iNKT could partly confound zero-insertion analyses, although diverse VJ usage argued against such confounding for most clonotypes. Conclusions relied on cross-sectional statistical analysis, since the same donors could not be followed over many years. Fewer insertions were carried by abundant cord blood beta clonotypes, a similar but weaker trend appeared in young adult naive repertoires, and no such trend appeared in memory repertoires. Out-of-frame TCR alpha sequences shared between twins showed an excess of low generation-probability sequences compared with coincidental sharing between unrelated individuals. A weaker excess of twin sharing was found in beta out-of-frame sequences because the signal-to-noise ratio was lowered by fewer shared sequences.

These data are also associated with another study on T cells expressing NK-cell markers. Taken from the second paper: TCR beta-chain repertoires were profiled in sorted CD3+CD56+NKG2C+, CD3+CD56+NKG2C- and CD3+CD56-NKG2C+ T-cell subsets from eight donors. Among the eight sequenced donors, seven were HCMV-seropositive and one was HCMV-seronegative. In several experiments an anti-gammadeltaTCR antibody was added to restrict sorting to alphabetaTCR-expressing T cells. In several donors, the dominant CD3+CD56+NKG2C+ clonotypes were among the top 10 CD8+ clonotypes and accounted for about 1.0-7.5% of CD8+ T cells. Those dominant clonotypes were again the most abundant among CD3+CD56-NKG2C+ cells in a handful of donors, at roughly 28.3-65%. Whether the expanded NKG2C-expressing T cell clones were specific for HCMV antigens remained unclear. Randomly selected healthy volunteers, three men and five women, were used as the eight sequenced donors. HCMV serostatus was determined by detecting HCMV-specific IgG in serum with a commercial ELISA kit. For more than 5 donors, unsorted PBMC were also used to sequence bulk peripheral blood T-cell repertoires. MIGEC was used to demultiplex reads and group the reads by UMI, and MiTCR was used to assemble and quantify clonotypes. To exclude erroneous sequences, any TCR cDNA sequence not supported by at least two reads was discarded. The tcR package was used for downstream repertoire analysis, with clonotypes matched between fractions based on CDR3 nucleotide sequence plus V segment. VDJmatch was used to annotate antigen specificity against VDJdb, with one amino acid substitution in CDR3 allowed.

The TCR comes from a woman between 18 and 30 years old in good health. The chain is made from TRBV5-6 and TRBJ2-2; TRBD2 is a possible D gene, resting on 5 matching bases. Sequenced: PBMCs. The DNA sequence is as follows: TGTGCCAGCAGCCACGGACTCACGACCGGGGAGCTGTTTTTT. Its protein is CASSHGLTTGELFF.